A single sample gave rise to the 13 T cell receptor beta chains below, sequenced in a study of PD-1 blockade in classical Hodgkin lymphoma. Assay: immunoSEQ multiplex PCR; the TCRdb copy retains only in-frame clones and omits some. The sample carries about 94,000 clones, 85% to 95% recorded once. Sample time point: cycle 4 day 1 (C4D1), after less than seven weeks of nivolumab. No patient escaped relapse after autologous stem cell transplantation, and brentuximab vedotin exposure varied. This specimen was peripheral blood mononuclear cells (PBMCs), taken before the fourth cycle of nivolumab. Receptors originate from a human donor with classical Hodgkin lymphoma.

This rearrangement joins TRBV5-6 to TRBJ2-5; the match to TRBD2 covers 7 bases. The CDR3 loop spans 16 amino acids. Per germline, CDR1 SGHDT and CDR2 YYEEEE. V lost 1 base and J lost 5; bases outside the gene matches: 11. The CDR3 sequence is CASSLLVAGSWETQYF. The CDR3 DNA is TGTGCCAGCAGCTTGCTAGTAGCGGGCTCCTGGGAGACCCAGTACTTC.

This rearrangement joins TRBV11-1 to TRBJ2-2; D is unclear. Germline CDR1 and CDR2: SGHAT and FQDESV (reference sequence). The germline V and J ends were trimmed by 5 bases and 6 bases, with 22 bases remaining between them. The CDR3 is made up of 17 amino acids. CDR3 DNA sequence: TGTGCCAGCAGCGCCCGCCTCTACGACACTCCCCCCGGGGAGCTGTTTTTT. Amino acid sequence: CASSARLYDTPPGELFF.

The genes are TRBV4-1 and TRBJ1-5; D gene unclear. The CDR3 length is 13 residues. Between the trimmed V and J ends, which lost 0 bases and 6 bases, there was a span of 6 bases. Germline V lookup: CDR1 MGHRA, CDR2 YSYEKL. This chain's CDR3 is CASSQDRIQPQHF. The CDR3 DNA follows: TGCGCCAGCAGCCAAGATCGGATTCAGCCCCAGCATTTT.

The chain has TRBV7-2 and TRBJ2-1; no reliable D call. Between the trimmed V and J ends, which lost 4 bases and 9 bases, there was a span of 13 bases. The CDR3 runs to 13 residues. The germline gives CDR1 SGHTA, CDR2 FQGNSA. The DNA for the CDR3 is TGTGCCAGCAGCTCAGGTCCCCGTCCTGAGCAGTTCTTC. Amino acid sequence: CASSSGPRPEQFF.

Here the CDR3 reads CASSRRSSGRGYEQFF. CDR3 nucleotide sequence: TGTGCCAGTAGTAGGAGGTCTAGCGGGAGAGGTTATGAGCAGTTCTTC. V usage is TRBV19 and J usage is TRBJ2-1; TRBD2 aligns across 10 bases. The V and J ends lost 4 bases and 8 bases, in that order; junction bases with no gene match: 11. The CDR3 consists of 16 residues. The germline CDR1 and CDR2 sequences are LNHDA and SQIVND (reference sequence).

The CDR3 coding sequence is TGTGCCAGCAGCTCCCAGGGGCGGACCGGGGAGCTGTTTTTT. Amino acid sequence: CASSSQGRTGELFF. The chain links TRBV14 to TRBJ2-2; the D gene is possibly TRBD1 (6 bases). Trimming took off 5 bases at V and 5 bases at J, with 12 bases between the two ends. CDR1 is SGHDN and CDR2 is FVKESK in the germline V gene. This CDR3 region has 14 residues.

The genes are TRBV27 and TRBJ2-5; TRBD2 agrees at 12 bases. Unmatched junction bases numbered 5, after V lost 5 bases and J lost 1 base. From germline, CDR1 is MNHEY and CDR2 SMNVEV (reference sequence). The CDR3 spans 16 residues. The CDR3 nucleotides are TGTGCCAGCAGTCAAGGGACTAGCGGGCTCCAAGAGACCCAGTACTTC. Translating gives CASSQGTSGLQETQYF.

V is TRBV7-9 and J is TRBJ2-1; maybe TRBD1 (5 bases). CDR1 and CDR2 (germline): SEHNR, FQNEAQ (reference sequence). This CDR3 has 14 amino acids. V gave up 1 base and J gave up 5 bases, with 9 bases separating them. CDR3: CASSLGLGDNEQFF. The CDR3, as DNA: TGTGCCAGCAGCTTAGGGTTAGGGGACAATGAGCAGTTCTTC.

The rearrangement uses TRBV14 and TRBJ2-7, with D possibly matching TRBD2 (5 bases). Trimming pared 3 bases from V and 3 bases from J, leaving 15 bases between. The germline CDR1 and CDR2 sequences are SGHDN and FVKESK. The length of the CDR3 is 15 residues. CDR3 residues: CASSQEAYPGYEQYF. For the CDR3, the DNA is TGTGCCAGCAGCCAGGAGGCCTACCCCGGCTACGAGCAGTACTTC.

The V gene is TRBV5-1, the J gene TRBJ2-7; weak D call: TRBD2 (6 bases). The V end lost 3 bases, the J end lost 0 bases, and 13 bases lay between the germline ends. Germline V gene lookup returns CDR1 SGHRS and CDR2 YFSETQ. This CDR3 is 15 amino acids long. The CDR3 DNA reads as TGCGCCAGCAGCTCGGGGGTGGGAGCCTCCTACGAGCAGTACTTC. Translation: CASSSGVGASYEQYF.

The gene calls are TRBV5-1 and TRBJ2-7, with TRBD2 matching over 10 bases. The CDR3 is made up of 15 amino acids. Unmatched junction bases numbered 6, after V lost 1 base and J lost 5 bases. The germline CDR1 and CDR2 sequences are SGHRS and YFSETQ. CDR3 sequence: CASSLRLAGDDEQYF. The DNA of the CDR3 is TGCGCCAGCAGCTTGAGGCTAGCGGGAGACGACGAGCAGTACTTC.

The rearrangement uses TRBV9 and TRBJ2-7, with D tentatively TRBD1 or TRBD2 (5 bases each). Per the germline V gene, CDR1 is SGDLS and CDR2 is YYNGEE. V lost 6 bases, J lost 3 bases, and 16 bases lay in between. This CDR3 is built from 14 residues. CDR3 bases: TGTGCCAGCAACCCCCACGGGGCGTTCTACGAGCAGTACTTC. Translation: CASNPHGAFYEQYF.

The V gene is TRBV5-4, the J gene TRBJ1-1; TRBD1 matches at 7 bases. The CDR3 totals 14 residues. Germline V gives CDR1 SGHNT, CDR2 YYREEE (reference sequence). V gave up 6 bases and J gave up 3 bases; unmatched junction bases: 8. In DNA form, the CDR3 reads TGTGCCAGCAACCTTGACAGGGCTTACACTGAAGCTTTCTTT. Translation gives CASNLDRAYTEAFF.